Listed below are T cell receptor beta chains from one sample, sequenced in a study of identical twins. MiXCR was run by TCRdb on the 5' RACE reads, yielding one entry per CDR3 protein. The sample holds under 500,000 distinct CDR3 sequences, roughly an eighth seen once. These data are also associated with another study on yellow fever vaccine responses in identical twins.

Sequencing input: CD4+ T cells sorted from blood. The receptors derive from a woman younger than 30 in good health. Both conserved end residues are part of each CDR3. A D gene is named only where the DNA matches it firmly. Not all rows give a size; the values are once, few, many and, for expanded clones, a class.

TRBV3-1	few	TRBJ2-7	.	TGTGCCAGCAGCCAAGATCTGAGCCAGGGGGGCGAGCAGTACTTC	CASSQDLSQGGEQYF
TRBV6-6	few	TRBJ2-1	.	TGTGCCAGCAGTGAGGCCTGGAATGAGCAGTTCTTC	CASSEAWNEQFF
TRBV6-1	many	TRBJ1-3	.	TGTGCCAGCAGTACCTGGACAGCCACCTCTGGAAACACCATATATTTT	CASSTWTATSGNTIYF
TRBV4-3	.	TRBJ2-7	.	TGCGCCAGCAGCCAAGATTTGCGACCGGACTACGAGCAGTACTTC	CASSQDLRPDYEQYF
TRBV24-1	.	TRBJ2-3	TRBD2	TGTGCCACCAGTGATCCACCCAGCGGGAGGGCCCCCAATACGCAGTATTTT	CATSDPPSGRAPNTQYF
TRBV2	.	TRBJ2-3	.	TGTGCCAGCAGTGGGTTCCGCGGCACAGATACGCAGTATTTT	CASSGFRGTDTQYF
TRBV6-5	.	TRBJ2-2	.	TGTGCCAGCAGTTACGCACTCCTGAACACCGGGGAGCTGTTTTTT	CASSYALLNTGELFF
TRBV2	few	TRBJ2-3	.	TGTGCCAGCAGTGAACGCGGGGCGAGCACAGATACGCAGTATTTT	CASSERGASTDTQYF
TRBV19	.	TRBJ2-1	.	TGTGCCAGTAAAAAGGGCCCGACCTACAATGAGCAGTTCTTC	CASKKGPTYNEQFF
TRBV5-1	few	TRBJ2-1	.	TGCGCCAGCAGCCCCCTAGCCCCCAACTACAATGAGCAGTTCTTC	CASSPLAPNYNEQFF
TRBV2	.	TRBJ1-2	TRBD1	TGTGCCAGCAACGACAGGGACGAGGACTATGGCTACACCTTC	CASNDRDEDYGYTF
TRBV3-1	few	TRBJ2-3	.	TGTGCCAGCGGTCCAGCGAGCACAGATACGCAGTATTTT	CASGPASTDTQYF
TRBV6-1	few	TRBJ2-4	TRBD1	TGTGCCAGCGGAGAAGGGGGCGGTCGCAAAAACATTCAGTACTTC	CASGEGGGRKNIQYF
TRBV4-1	.	TRBJ1-1	.	TGCGCCAGCAACCCCATGACCTCAGCAAACACTGAAGCTTTCTTT	CASNPMTSANTEAFF
TRBV5-1	few	TRBJ2-5	.	TGCGCCAGCAGCGGATCGGGGGCTCCGGTCCCTCAAGAGACCCAGTACTTC	CASSGSGAPVPQETQYF
TRBV6-1	few	TRBJ2-3	TRBD2	TGTGCCAGCAGACCCCAGCGGGAGGCCCATACGCAGTATTTT	CASRPQREAHTQYF
TRBV6-2/TRBV6-3	.	TRBJ2-6	TRBD1	TGTGCCAGCAGAGCGACAGGGGCTGGGGCCAACGTCCTGACTTTC	CASRATGAGANVLTF
TRBV6-1	.	TRBJ2-7	TRBD2	TGTGCCAGCAGGTGGACTAGCGGGGGAACCTACGAGCAGTACTTC	CASRWTSGGTYEQYF
TRBV7-2	.	TRBJ1-2	TRBD1	TGTGCCAGCAGCAACCGGGACAGGGGGTTGAGTGGCTACACCTTC	CASSNRDRGLSGYTF
TRBV7-3	.	TRBJ2-2	.	TGTGCCAGCAGCTTACCCATGGCAGGGGCCGGGGAGCTGTTTTTT	CASSLPMAGAGELFF
TRBV28	.	TRBJ1-4	.	TGTGCCAGCAGGACCACGTACGAGGGAGGGGGTGAAAAACTGTTTTTT	CASRTTYEGGGEKLFF
TRBV6-1	few	TRBJ1-4	.	TGTGCCAGCAGGATGGACAGAAGCACAACTAATGAAAAACTGTTTTTT	CASRMDRSTTNEKLFF
TRBV7-8	few	TRBJ1-5	.	TGTGCCAGCAGCTCTGACAGGTCTGCGCCCCAGCATTTT	CASSSDRSAPQHF
TRBV30	.	TRBJ2-2	.	TGTGCCTGGAGTGTCCGGCCCGGGGAGCTGTTTTTT	CAWSVRPGELFF
TRBV28	few	TRBJ2-2	.	TGTGCCAGCAGCCTAAAGACTAGTTTAGTTCCCGGGGAGCTGTTTTTT	CASSLKTSLVPGELFF
TRBV10-3	.	TRBJ1-2	TRBD1	TGTGCCATCAAAACTGGACAGGAGATAGCTAACTATGGCTACACCTTC	CAIKTGQEIANYGYTF
TRBV7-2	.	TRBJ1-1	.	TGTGCCAGCAGCTTAGCGGGGGGCCGAAACACTGAAGCTTTCTTT	CASSLAGGRNTEAFF
TRBV15	many	TRBJ2-1	TRBD2	TGTGCCACCAGCAGAGATACCCTAGCGGGGGGGGACAATGAGCAGTTCTTC	CATSRDTLAGGDNEQFF
TRBV5-1	.	TRBJ2-2	.	TGCGCCAGCAGCTTTGGACGAGAGAACACCGGGGAGCTGTTTTTT	CASSFGRENTGELFF
TRBV7-8	.	TRBJ2-7	.	TGTGCCAGCAGCCGTAGCGACTACTCCTACGAGCAGTACTTC	CASSRSDYSYEQYF
TRBV24-1	.	TRBJ2-7	TRBD2	TGTGCCACCAGTGATTCCTGGACTAGTAACGAGCAGTACTTC	CATSDSWTSNEQYF
TRBV12-3/TRBV12-4	many	TRBJ2-3	.	TGTGCCAGCAGTCGCCCTTCAACCCCAGATACGCAGTATTTT	CASSRPSTPDTQYF
TRBV20-1	once	TRBJ2-2	.	TGCAGTGCCTTACATGGGTCGGTGAACACCGGGGAGCTGTTTTTT	CSALHGSVNTGELFF
TRBV12-3/TRBV12-4	.	TRBJ2-5	.	TGTACCTGCAGTTTAGGGGACCCCAGAGAACCCTACCAAGAGACCCAGTACTTC	CTCSLGDPREPYQETQYF
TRBV20-1	.	TRBJ2-3	TRBD1	TGCAGTGCTGCCGGGACAGGGTTTAGAACAGATACGCAGTATTTT	CSAAGTGFRTDTQYF
TRBV2	once	TRBJ1-4	.	TGTGCCAGCAACGTAGGGAATGAAAAACTGTTTTTT	CASNVGNEKLFF
TRBV10-2	few	TRBJ2-1	TRBD2	TGCGCCAGCACCACCGGACTAGCGGGAAGCAATGAGCAGTTCTTC	CASTTGLAGSNEQFF
TRBV7-6	.	TRBJ2-7	TRBD2	TGTGCCAGCAGCCCTATAGCGGGAGAGGCCGAGCAGTACTTC	CASSPIAGEAEQYF
TRBV20-1	.	TRBJ2-5	.	TGCAGTGCTGCGAGGCCCGGGATCCAAGAGACCCAGTACTTC	CSAARPGIQETQYF
TRBV29-1	many	TRBJ2-1	TRBD1	TGCAGCGCCCCGGACAGGAAGAATGAGCAGTTCTTC	CSAPDRKNEQFF